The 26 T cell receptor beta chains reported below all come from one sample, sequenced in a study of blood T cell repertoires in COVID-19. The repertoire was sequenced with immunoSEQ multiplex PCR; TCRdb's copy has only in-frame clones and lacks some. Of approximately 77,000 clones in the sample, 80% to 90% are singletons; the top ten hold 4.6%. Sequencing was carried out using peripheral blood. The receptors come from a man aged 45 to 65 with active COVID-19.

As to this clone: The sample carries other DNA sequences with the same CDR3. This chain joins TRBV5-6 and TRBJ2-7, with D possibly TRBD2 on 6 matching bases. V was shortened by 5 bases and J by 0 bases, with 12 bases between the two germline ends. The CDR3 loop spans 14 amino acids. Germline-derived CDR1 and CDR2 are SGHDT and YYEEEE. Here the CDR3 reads CASSPTGSSYEQYF. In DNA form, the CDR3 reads TGTGCCAGCAGTCCAACCGGGAGCTCCTACGAGCAGTACTTC.

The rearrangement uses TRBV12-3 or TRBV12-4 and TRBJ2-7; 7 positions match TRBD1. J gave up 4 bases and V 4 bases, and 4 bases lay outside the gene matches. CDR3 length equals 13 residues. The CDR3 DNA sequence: TGTGCCAGCAGTTCTCTACAGGGGTACGAGCAGTACTTC. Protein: CASSSLQGYEQYF.

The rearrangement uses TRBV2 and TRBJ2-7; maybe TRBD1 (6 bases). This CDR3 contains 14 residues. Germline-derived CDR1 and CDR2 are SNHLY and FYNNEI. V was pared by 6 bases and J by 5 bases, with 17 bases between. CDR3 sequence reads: CASSEQTGIHEQYF. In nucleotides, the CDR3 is TGTGCCAGCAGCGAACAGACAGGTATCCACGAGCAGTACTTC.

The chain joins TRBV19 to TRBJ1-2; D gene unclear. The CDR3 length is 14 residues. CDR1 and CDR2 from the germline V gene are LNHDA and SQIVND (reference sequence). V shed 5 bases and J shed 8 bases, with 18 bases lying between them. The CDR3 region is CASSPTRKAGGYTF. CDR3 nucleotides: TGTGCCAGTAGTCCAACCAGAAAGGCCGGGGGCTACACCTTC.

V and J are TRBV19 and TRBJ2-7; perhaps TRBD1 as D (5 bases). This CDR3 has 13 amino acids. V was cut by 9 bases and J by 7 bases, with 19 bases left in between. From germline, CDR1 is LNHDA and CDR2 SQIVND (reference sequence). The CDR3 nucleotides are TGTGCCAGCGCGACAGTGGCCCCGGGTGAGCAGTACTTC. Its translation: CASATVAPGEQYF.

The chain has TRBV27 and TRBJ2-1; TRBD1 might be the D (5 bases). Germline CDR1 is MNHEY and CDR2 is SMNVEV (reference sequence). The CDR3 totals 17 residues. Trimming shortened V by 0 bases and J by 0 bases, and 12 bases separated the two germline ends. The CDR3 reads CASSLSTVGASYNEQFF. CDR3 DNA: TGTGCCAGCAGTTTATCGACAGTAGGGGCCTCCTACAATGAGCAGTTCTTC.

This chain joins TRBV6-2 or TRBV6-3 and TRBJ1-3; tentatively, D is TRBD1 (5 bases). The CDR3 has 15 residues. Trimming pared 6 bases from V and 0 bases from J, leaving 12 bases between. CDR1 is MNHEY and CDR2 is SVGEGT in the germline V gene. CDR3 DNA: TGTGCCAGCAGCCCCGACAGTTCCTCTGGAAACACCATATATTTT. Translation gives CASSPDSSSGNTIYF.

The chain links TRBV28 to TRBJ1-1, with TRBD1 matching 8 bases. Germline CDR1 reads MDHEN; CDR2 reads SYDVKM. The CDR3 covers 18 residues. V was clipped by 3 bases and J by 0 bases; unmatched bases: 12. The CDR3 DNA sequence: TGTGCCAGCAGTTTTGCCCGGGACAGGAATGGATTGAACACTGAAGCTTTCTTT. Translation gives CASSFARDRNGLNTEAFF.

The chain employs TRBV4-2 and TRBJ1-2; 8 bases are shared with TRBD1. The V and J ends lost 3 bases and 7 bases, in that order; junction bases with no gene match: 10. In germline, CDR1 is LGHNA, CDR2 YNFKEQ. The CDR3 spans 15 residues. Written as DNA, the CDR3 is TGTGCCAGCAGCCACGGACAGGGTTTCTTTTCTGGCTACACCTTC. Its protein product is CASSHGQGFFSGYTF.

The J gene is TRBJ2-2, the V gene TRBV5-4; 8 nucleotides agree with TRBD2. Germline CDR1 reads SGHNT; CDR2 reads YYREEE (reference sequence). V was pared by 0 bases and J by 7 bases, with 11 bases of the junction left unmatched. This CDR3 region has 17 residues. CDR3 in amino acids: CASSLALFGSGSGELFF. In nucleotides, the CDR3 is TGTGCCAGCAGCTTGGCCCTTTTCGGAAGCGGGAGCGGGGAGCTGTTTTTT. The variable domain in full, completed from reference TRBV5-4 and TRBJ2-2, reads ETGVTQSPTHLIKTRGQQVTLRCSSQSGHNTVSWYQQALGQGPQFIFQYYREEENGRGNFPPRFSGLQFPNYSSELNVNALELDDSALYLCASSLALFGSGSGELFFGEGSRLTVL.

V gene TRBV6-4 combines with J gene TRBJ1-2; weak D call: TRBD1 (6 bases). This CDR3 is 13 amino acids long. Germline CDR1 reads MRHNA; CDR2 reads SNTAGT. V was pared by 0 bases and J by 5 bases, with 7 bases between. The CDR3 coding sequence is TGTGCCAGCAGTGACTCGACAGGTTATGGCTACACCTTC. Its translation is CASSDSTGYGYTF.

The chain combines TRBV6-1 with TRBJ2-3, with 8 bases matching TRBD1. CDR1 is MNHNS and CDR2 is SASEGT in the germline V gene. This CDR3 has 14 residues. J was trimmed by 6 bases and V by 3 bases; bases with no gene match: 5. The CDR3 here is CASSDLTGVDTQYF. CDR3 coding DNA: TGTGCCAGCAGTGATTTGACAGGGGTGGATACGCAGTATTTT.

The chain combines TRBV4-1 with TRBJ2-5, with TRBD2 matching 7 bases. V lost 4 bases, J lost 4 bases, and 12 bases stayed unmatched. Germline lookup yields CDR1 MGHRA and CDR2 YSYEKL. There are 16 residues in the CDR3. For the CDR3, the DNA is TGCGCCAGCAGCCCTACAGCGGGAACATTTGGAGAGACCCAGTACTTC. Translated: CASSPTAGTFGETQYF.

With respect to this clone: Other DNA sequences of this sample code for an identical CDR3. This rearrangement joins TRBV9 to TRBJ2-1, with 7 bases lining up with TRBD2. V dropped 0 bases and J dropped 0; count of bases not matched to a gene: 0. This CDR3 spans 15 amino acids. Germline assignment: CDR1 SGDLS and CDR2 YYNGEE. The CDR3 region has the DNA TGTGCCAGCAGCGTAGCGGGGGGCTCCTACAATGAGCAGTTCTTC. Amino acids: CASSVAGGSYNEQFF.

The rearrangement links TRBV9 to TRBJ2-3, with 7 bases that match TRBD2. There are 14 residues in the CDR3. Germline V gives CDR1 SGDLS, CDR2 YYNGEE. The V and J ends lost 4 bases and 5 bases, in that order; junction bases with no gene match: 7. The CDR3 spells CASSIGGVVDTQYF. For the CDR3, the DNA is TGTGCCAGCAGCATTGGGGGGGTCGTAGATACGCAGTATTTT.

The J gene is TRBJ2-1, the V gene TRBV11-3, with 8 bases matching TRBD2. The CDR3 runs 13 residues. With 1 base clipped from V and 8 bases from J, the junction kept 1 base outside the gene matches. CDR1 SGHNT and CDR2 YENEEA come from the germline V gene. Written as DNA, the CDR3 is TGTGCCAGCAGCTTAGGAGCGGGGGATGAGCAGTTCTTC. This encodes CASSLGAGDEQFF.

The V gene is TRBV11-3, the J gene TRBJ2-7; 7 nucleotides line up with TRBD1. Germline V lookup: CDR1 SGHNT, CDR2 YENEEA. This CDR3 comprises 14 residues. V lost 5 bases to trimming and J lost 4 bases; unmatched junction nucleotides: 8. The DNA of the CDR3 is TGTGCCAGCAGCCCAGAGAGGGGGCGATACGAGCAGTACTTC. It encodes CASSPERGRYEQYF.

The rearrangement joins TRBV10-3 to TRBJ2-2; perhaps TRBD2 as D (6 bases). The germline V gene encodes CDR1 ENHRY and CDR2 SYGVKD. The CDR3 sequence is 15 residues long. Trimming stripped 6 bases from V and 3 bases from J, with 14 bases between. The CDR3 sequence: CAIRETRDHTGELFF. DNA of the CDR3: TGTGCCATCAGGGAGACTAGGGATCACACCGGGGAGCTGTTTTTT.

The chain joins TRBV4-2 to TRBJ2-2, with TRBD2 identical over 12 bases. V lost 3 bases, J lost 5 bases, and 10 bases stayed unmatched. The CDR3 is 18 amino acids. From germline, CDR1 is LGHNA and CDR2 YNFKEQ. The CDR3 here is CASSQGTSGSAGTGELFF. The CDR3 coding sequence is TGTGCCAGCAGCCAGGGGACTAGCGGGTCTGCCGGAACCGGGGAGCTGTTTTTT.

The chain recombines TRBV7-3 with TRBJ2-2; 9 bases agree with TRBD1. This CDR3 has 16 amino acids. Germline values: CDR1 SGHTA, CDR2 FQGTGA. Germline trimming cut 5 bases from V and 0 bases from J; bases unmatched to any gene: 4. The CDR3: CASSHRGLTNTGELFF. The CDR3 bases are TGTGCCAGCAGCCACAGGGGGCTTACGAACACCGGGGAGCTGTTTTTT.

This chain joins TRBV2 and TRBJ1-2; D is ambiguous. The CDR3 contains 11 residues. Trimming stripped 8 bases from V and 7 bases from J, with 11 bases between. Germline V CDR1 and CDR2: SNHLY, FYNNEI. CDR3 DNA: TGTGCCAGCTCGTTCTCGGGTGGCTACACCTTC. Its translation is CASSFSGGYTF.

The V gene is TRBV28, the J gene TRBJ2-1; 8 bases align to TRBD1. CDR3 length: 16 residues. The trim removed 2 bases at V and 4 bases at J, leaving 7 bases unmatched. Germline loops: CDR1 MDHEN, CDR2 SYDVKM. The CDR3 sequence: CASSLLGQGAYNEQFF. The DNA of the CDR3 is TGTGCCAGCAGTTTACTCGGGCAGGGGGCTTACAATGAGCAGTTCTTC.

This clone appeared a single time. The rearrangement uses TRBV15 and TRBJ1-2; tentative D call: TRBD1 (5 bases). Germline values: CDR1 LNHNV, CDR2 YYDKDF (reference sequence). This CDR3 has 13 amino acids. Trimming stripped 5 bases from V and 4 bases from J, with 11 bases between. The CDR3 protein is CATSVQATYGYTF. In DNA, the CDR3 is TGTGCCACCAGCGTACAGGCGACCTATGGCTACACCTTC.

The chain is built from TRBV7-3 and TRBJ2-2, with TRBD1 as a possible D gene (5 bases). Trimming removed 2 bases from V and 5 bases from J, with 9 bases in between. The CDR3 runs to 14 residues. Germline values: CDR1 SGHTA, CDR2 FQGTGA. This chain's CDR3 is CASSLDRWTGELFF. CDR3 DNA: TGTGCCAGCAGCTTAGACAGATGGACCGGGGAGCTGTTTTTT.

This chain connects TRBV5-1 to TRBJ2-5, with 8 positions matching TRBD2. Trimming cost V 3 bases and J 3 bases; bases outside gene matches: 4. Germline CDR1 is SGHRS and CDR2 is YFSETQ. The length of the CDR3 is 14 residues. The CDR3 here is CASSSGGNEETQYF. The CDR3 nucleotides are TGCGCCAGCAGCTCGGGGGGGAACGAAGAGACCCAGTACTTC.

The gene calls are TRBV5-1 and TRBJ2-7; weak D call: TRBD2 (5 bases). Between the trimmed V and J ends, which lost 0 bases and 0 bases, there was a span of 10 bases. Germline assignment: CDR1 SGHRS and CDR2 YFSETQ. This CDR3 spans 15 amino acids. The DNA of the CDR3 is TGCGCCAGCAGCTTGGATCGGGGAATCTCCTACGAGCAGTACTTC. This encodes CASSLDRGISYEQYF.